This record looks at one TCR beta chain sequence and its context. Antigen specificity is unknown. From germline, CDR1 is SGHRS and CDR2 YFSETQ. This CDR3 region has 15 residues. V dropped 4 bases and J dropped 1; count of bases not matched to a gene: 8. Only in-frame clones appear in the TCRdb table, and some are missing; sequencing was by immunoSEQ multiplex PCR. The sample holds some 65,000 clones, around 86% seen once. Collection occurred without any documented infections or immune events in donors. This sample was taken from a study of identifying expanded T cells in peripheral blood. Whole-study results and caveats: Differentially abundant clones: around 1.1 between replicates, 15 to 17 at 2 to 3 weeks, under 25 at four. Across healthy donors, higher total template counts meant significantly greater roughly 2-week count variance.

The clonotype originates from a person aged 18-69 years in good health. The sequencing sample was made of blood. The chain uses TRBV5-1 and TRBJ2-7; 7 bases are a match to TRBD2. In nucleotides, the CDR3 is TGCGCCAGCAGCCAAGGGGAGGGCTTATCCTACGAGCAGTACTTC. Translation: CASSQGEGLSYEQYF.